This T cell receptor (beta chain) was captured in a study of Tregs in tolerant kidney transplant recipients. CD4+CD25+CD127- Tregs, CD4+CD25- non-Tregs, CD4 and CD8 cells were sorted. Clones were read by immunoSEQ multiplex PCR, and TCRdb kept only the in-frame ones, dropping some. The sample yields about 15,000 clones, approximately 92% seen once. This clonotype originated in a human donor in good health. The source material was CD8+ T cells from blood.

CDR3 bases: TGTGCCAGCATCTTAGCGGGAGTCTCCTACGAGCAGTACTTC. It yields the protein CASILAGVSYEQYF. This rearrangement joins TRBV2 to TRBJ2-7; TRBD2 matches 9 bases. The trim removed 7 bases at V and 0 bases at J, leaving 4 bases unmatched. This CDR3 contains 14 residues. From germline, CDR1 is SNHLY and CDR2 FYNNEI.